The sample holds a few counts of the clone carrying this T cell receptor beta chain. Categorization into cohorts depended on clinical history that participants reported. Per the study methods: Counts of nucleated cells, estimated from reference gene primer amplification, were obtained. The table came from immunoSEQ multiplex PCR; TCRdb's copy has only in-frame clones and leaves some out. V, J and clone size reflect that table, while D and trimming were determined from the DNA. The sample contains some 270,000 clones, roughly 85% of which appear only once. The J segment lost 8 bases and the V segment lost 9 bases, leaving 9 bases of the junction unmatched. The V gene's germline CDR1 is LNHNV and CDR2 YYDKDF (reference sequence). The CDR3 covers 13 residues. This entry comes from a study of blood T cell repertoires in COVID-19. In the study overall: Italy, Spain and the United States were the sources of the convalescent and acute COVID-19 samples. PBMCs, B-cell-depleted T cells, or T cells were the source of the cDNA or gDNA that made up the material.

V and J are TRBV15 and TRBJ1-4; TRBD1 aligns across 7 bases. Specimen: PBMCs or T cells enriched from blood (not recorded which). The source is a woman in her forties or fifties who had been exposed to COVID-19. The CDR3 sequence: CATFIPGQEKLFF. The CDR3 nucleotides read TGTGCCACTTTCATTCCGGGACAGGAAAAACTGTTTTTT.